This T cell receptor (beta chain) was found in a study of T cells in Graves' hyperthyroidism and ophthalmopathy. Study outcomes and limitations: Before onset, by a median of approximately 6.8 months, the model predicted ophthalmopathy.

This clonotype came up many times. What it binds is unknown. Uncontrolled infection, other autoimmune disease, pregnancy or lactation excluded patients. About 9.4 ml fresh peripheral blood yielded the PBMCs. RNA transcripts gave rise to amplified TCR beta CDR3 regions. HTBI primers were used for first-round RT-PCR of the TCR CDR3. TCRdb processed the multiplex PCR reads anew with MiXCR; each CDR3 protein has one entry. The table lists around 300,000 distinct CDR3 sequences, approximately 14% of them singletons. Trimming shortened V by 5 bases and J by 6 bases, and 12 bases separated the two germline ends. CDR1 and CDR2 (germline): SGHAT, FQNNGV. The CDR3 loop spans 13 amino acids.

The chain is built from TRBV11-2 and TRBJ2-3, with D tentatively TRBD2 (5 bases). The sequencing sample was made of blood. The receptor was isolated from a middle-aged woman with Graves' ophthalmopathy. The CDR3 loop is CASSMSRGDTQYF. CDR3 DNA sequence: TGTGCCAGCAGCATGAGCCGCGGGGATACGCAGTATTTT.